Following are 20 T cell receptor beta chains from one sample sequenced in a study of cytomegalovirus exposure and HLA in healthy donors. This PCR relied on a set of 60 Vbeta primers and 13 Jbeta primers. Sequenced by immunoSEQ multiplex PCR; TCRdb stores in-frame clones only, minus some. The table counts 53,000 or so clones; roughly 12% lies in the top ten. The sequenced material came from PBMCs. All receptors derive from a man aged 18 to 30 in good health and CMV-seropositive.

The gene calls are TRBV30 and TRBJ1-6; D might be TRBD1 (5 bases). This CDR3 contains 13 residues. The V gene's germline CDR1 is GTSNPN and CDR2 SVGIG (reference sequence). V lost 5 bases, J lost 10 bases, and 15 bases lay in between. The CDR3 here is CAWEPQGGSPLHF. The CDR3 nucleotides are TGTGCCTGGGAGCCCCAGGGCGGATCACCCCTCCACTTT.

The rearrangement joins TRBV6-5 to TRBJ2-7, with 8 nucleotides matching TRBD1. Unmatched junction bases numbered 6, after V lost 8 bases and J lost 3 bases. The germline gives CDR1 MNHEY, CDR2 SVGAGI. This CDR3 comprises 13 residues. The CDR3 DNA sequence: TGTGCCAGCGCCGGGACAGGAAACTACGAGCAGTACTTC. Its translation is CASAGTGNYEQYF.

The chain couples TRBV19 to TRBJ2-1; TRBD2 matches 8 bases. V shed 6 bases and J 5 bases; nucleotides not matched to a gene: 6. The CDR3 sequence is 14 residues long. Germline CDR1 is LNHDA and CDR2 is SQIVND (reference sequence). As DNA, the CDR3 is TGTGCCAGTAGCCTGACTAGCGCCAACAATGAGCAGTTCTTC. Its translation is CASSLTSANNEQFF.

This sequence joins TRBV7-6 and TRBJ1-1, with 7 bases that match TRBD1. Germline V gives CDR1 SGHVS, CDR2 FNYEAQ. The V gene end was trimmed by 1 base and the J gene end by 8 bases; junction bases not matched to a gene: 7. The CDR3 extends over 14 amino acids. CDR3 residues: CASSLVGGDEEAFF. The CDR3 DNA reads TGTGCCAGCAGCTTAGTAGGGGGCGACGAGGAAGCTTTCTTT.

The gene calls are TRBV7-8 and TRBJ1-5; D gene unclear. Trimming cost V 5 bases and J 4 bases, with 15 bases left between them. Germline-derived CDR1 and CDR2 are SGHVS and FQNEAQ. This CDR3 comprises 15 residues. CDR3 residues: CASSGLAVGNQPQHF. CDR3 in DNA: TGTGCCAGCAGCGGACTTGCGGTAGGAAATCAGCCCCAGCATTTT.

This chain links TRBV30 with TRBJ2-1; tentatively, D is TRBD2 (6 bases). The germline gives CDR1 GTSNPN, CDR2 SVGIG (reference sequence). This CDR3 has 14 residues. Deletions cut 3 bases from V and 8 bases from J, with 17 bases between. CDR3 DNA sequence: TGTGCCTGGAGCGGAGGGGACCCCCTCGATGAGCAGTTCTTC. The encoded protein is CAWSGGDPLDEQFF.

The V call is TRBV30, the J call TRBJ1-2; TRBD1 is a possible D gene (5 bases). The CDR3 is 16 residues long. Germline assignment: CDR1 GTSNPN and CDR2 SVGIG (reference sequence). V lost 4 bases and J lost 2, with 20 bases in between. The DNA of the CDR3 is TGTGCCTGGATGGTGGGGGGGTCGGTGGGGAACTATGGCTACACCTTC. Protein: CAWMVGGSVGNYGYTF.

The chain couples TRBV19 to TRBJ1-2, with D uncertain. Per germline, CDR1 LNHDA and CDR2 SQIVND (reference sequence). The V end lost 3 bases, the J end lost 3 bases, and 14 bases lay between the germline ends. This CDR3 comprises 15 residues. Here the CDR3 DNA reads TGTGCCAGTAGTATCCCCGCGGGATCAGACTATGGCTACACCTTC. It translates to CASSIPAGSDYGYTF. The whole variable domain, filled in from reference TRBV19 and TRBJ1-2, reads DGGITQSPKYLFRKEGQNVTLSCEQNLNHDAMYWYRQDPGQGLRLIYYSQIVNDFQKGDIAEGYSVSREKKESFPLTVTSAQKNPTAFYLCASSIPAGSDYGYTFGSGTRLTVV.

For this clone: At one boundary the junction diverges from the germline segment, which might be a read error. This chain uses TRBV7-7 with TRBJ1-1, with 10 bases identical to TRBD1. The CDR3 contains 17 residues. CDR1 and CDR2 (germline): SSHAT, FNYEAQ (reference sequence). CDR3 in amino acids: CASSPESGQGLNTEAFF. DNA for the CDR3: TGTGCTAGCAGCCCAGAATCGGGACAGGGGTTGAACACTGAAGCTTTCTTT.

The chain recombines TRBV15 with TRBJ1-2, with a weak D call TRBD1 (5 bases). Per the germline V gene, CDR1 is LNHNV and CDR2 is YYDKDF (reference sequence). The CDR3 covers 12 residues. V lost 0 bases and J lost 6, with 5 bases in between. CDR3 DNA: TGTGCCACCAGCAGAGACAGGGATGGCTACACCTTC. Protein: CATSRDRDGYTF.

The CDR3 nucleotides are TGTGCCATCAGTGAGTGGGCCGATCATGGCTACACCTTC. The encoded protein is CAISEWADHGYTF. The chain recombines TRBV10-3 with TRBJ1-2, with D uncertain. V shed 1 base and J shed 6 bases, with 9 bases lying between them. The CDR3 length is 13 residues. Germline CDR1 ENHRY, CDR2 SYGVKD.

The rearrangement uses TRBV5-4 and TRBJ2-1; 11 bases align to TRBD2. Germline V gene data show CDR1 as SGHNT and CDR2 as YYREEE (reference sequence). This CDR3 comprises 15 residues. V was pared by 4 bases and J by 6 bases, with 6 bases of the junction left unmatched. The CDR3 here is CASSPGLAGSNEQFF. The DNA for the CDR3 is TGTGCCAGCAGCCCTGGACTAGCGGGTAGCAATGAGCAGTTCTTC.

The chain combines TRBV5-1 with TRBJ2-1, with a possible D match to TRBD2 (5 bases). The CDR3 extends over 16 amino acids. Germline values: CDR1 SGHRS, CDR2 YFSETQ. Trimming left V 4 bases short and J 0 bases short, with 14 bases between. The CDR3 region is CASSPTAGSSYNEQFF. CDR3 bases: TGCGCCAGCAGCCCGACGGCGGGTAGCTCCTACAATGAGCAGTTCTTC.

Worth noting for this clone: Mismatch with germline at one junction end may stem from a read error. V gene TRBV4-1 combines with J gene TRBJ1-4; TRBD1 might be the D (5 bases). The CDR3 loop spans 18 amino acids. Germline V gene sequence: CDR1 MGHRA, CDR2 YSYEKL. Written as DNA, the CDR3 is TGCGCCAGCCGCCAAGCCCTTAATACGGGGGTCGGTAATGAAAAACTGTTTTTT. Encoded protein: CASRQALNTGVGNEKLFF.

The rearrangement links TRBV18 to TRBJ2-5, with 7 bases identical to TRBD1. Trimming cost V 6 bases and J 2 bases; bases outside gene matches: 12. The germline V gene encodes CDR1 KGHSH and CDR2 LQKENI. The length of the CDR3 is 16 residues. DNA for the CDR3: TGTGCCAGCTCCCCAGAGGGGCAGGGGGATCAAGAGACCCAGTACTTC. It yields the protein CASSPEGQGDQETQYF.

The CDR3 loop reads CASSYSGQGSYGYTF. CDR3 DNA sequence: TGTGCCAGCAGTTACTCAGGACAGGGGAGCTATGGCTACACCTTC. The chain employs TRBV6-5 and TRBJ1-2; 9 nucleotides line up with TRBD1. V gave up 0 bases and J gave up 4 bases; unmatched junction bases: 3. The CDR3 is made up of 15 amino acids. In germline, CDR1 is MNHEY, CDR2 SVGAGI.

The chain employs TRBV19 and TRBJ2-7; the match to TRBD2 covers 10 bases. Near its end, the DNA agrees better with TRBJ2-1, so the J call may be wrong. Looked up from germline, CDR1 is LNHDA and CDR2 is SQIVND (reference sequence). The CDR3 extends over 17 amino acids. CDR3 nucleotide sequence: TGTGCCAGTAGTATCCAACCCTCTAGCGGGGGTAACAATGAGCAGTTCTTC. This gives the protein CASSIQPSSGGNNEQFF.

The V gene is TRBV19, the J gene TRBJ2-1; the match to TRBD2 covers 12 bases. Trimming took 2 bases from V and 8 from J; bases not matched to a gene: 7. The CDR3 sequence is 16 residues long. Germline V gene data show CDR1 as LNHDA and CDR2 as SQIVND (reference sequence). The CDR3 DNA follows: TGTGCCAGTAGTATAAGACTAGCGGGAGTAAAAGATGAGCAGTTCTTC. Protein product: CASSIRLAGVKDEQFF.

The rearrangement uses TRBV6-6 and TRBJ1-5; 7 bases map to TRBD1. With V trimmed by 7 bases and J by 4 bases, 4 bases remained unmatched. The CDR3 length is 13 residues. Germline lookup yields CDR1 MNHNY and CDR2 SVGAGI (reference sequence). Here the CDR3 DNA reads TGTGCCAGCACCCCAGGGGGTAATCAGCCCCAGCATTTT. It yields the protein CASTPGGNQPQHF.

This chain joins TRBV5-1 and TRBJ2-3; 13 bases map to TRBD2. The CDR3 is 16 residues long. With 4 bases clipped from V and 6 bases from J, the junction kept 8 bases outside the gene matches. Germline loops: CDR1 SGHRS, CDR2 YFSETQ. Here the CDR3 reads CASSAGTSGTVDTQYF. CDR3 DNA: TGCGCCAGCAGCGCTGGGACTAGCGGGACCGTCGATACGCAGTATTTT.